The present entry profiles one TCR beta chain with its context. Its antigen is undetermined. The entry originates in a study of OX40 agonist ivuxolimab in advanced cancers. Study as a whole: The patients' treatment was ivuxolimab, an agonistic anti-OX40 (CD134) antibody. Therapy given before enrollment (anti-PD-1, anti-PD-L1 or anti-CTLA-4) was allowed, and roughly 42% had some.

Study-level points and caveats: Among the least clonally expanded were partial responders at 0.1-3.0 mg/kg. Among the nonresponders, some also had low normalized T-cell clonal expansion.

This CDR3 is built from 11 residues. The V gene lost 7 bases and the J gene lost 6 bases, with 10 bases spanning the gap. From germline, CDR1 is MDHEN and CDR2 SYDVKM. Only in-frame clones appear in the TCRdb table, and some are missing; sequencing was by immunoSEQ multiplex PCR. This sample carries approximately 82,000 clones, over 85% of them seen once, and the ten largest clones take about a fifth. V and J are TRBV28 and TRBJ2-7; no reliable D call. This specimen consisted of CD4+ or CD8+ T cells sorted from blood, obtained in a trial of the OX40 agonist ivuxolimab. This receptor was identified in an adult with an advanced solid tumor such as melanoma, head and neck, liver or kidney cancer. The CDR3 loop is CASTLGSEQYF. CDR3 in DNA: TGTGCCAGCACCCTAGGGTCCGAGCAGTACTTC.